Listed here are 3 T cell receptor beta chains from one sample, sequenced in a study of blood T cell repertoires in COVID-19 (dated by TCRdb to 2020 to 2021). Library prep was done by the immunoSEQ multiplex PCR assay. The source is immuneACCESS, and TCRdb retained only in-frame sequences with V and J called. Part of the clones is not carried over; for the studies checked, unresolved V genes explain less than half of this, and the remainder is unexplained. This sample is represented by 250,000 to 400,000 clones; approximately 88% of them were singletons. Roughly 1.7% of the sample is taken by the ten largest. Sequenced material: peripheral blood. All receptors derive from a woman in her 30s with COVID-19, enrolled during active disease.

The rearrangement joins TRBV6-5 to TRBJ2-5; TRBD1 matches 9 bases. The CDR3 has 13 residues. Trimming removed 6 bases from V and 5 bases from J; junction bases left unmatched: 4. The germline V gene has CDR1 MNHEY and CDR2 SVGAGI. Here the CDR3 reads CASSSGTGETQYF. In nucleotides, the CDR3 is TGTGCCAGCAGCTCCGGGACAGGGGAGACCCAGTACTTC.

In DNA form, the CDR3 reads TGTGCCAGTACCCCGGGGACAGGGACAAATAGCAATCAGCCCCAGCATTTT. It codes for CASTPGTGTNSNQPQHF. The chain couples TRBV19 to TRBJ1-5; TRBD1 matches 9 bases. V shed 7 bases, J shed 0 bases, and the junction held 10 bases outside the gene matches. The CDR3 totals 17 residues. Germline V CDR1 and CDR2: LNHDA, SQIVND (reference sequence).

This chain links TRBV18 with TRBJ2-5; the D is unclear. From germline, CDR1 is KGHSH and CDR2 LQKENI. There are 13 residues in the CDR3. Trimming stripped 2 bases from V and 3 bases from J, with 7 bases between. The CDR3 is CASSPGSEETQYF. In nucleotides, the CDR3 is TGTGCCAGCTCACCAGGCTCAGAAGAGACCCAGTACTTC.